This TCR beta chain was captured in a study of T cell responses to AZD1222 COVID-19 vaccine. General study points: Reportedly, close to half of spike-specific TCRs are directed against unmutated variant regions.

The length of the CDR3 is 15 residues. Looked up from germline, CDR1 is MNHEY and CDR2 is SMNVEV (reference sequence). Trimming left V 5 bases short and J 8 bases short, with 21 bases between. TCRdb's table, derived via immunoSEQ multiplex PCR, lists solely in-frame clones and lacks some. This sample has roughly 120,000 clones, with less than 90% found just once. Regarding this clone: The antigen is not known.

This sequence joins TRBV27 and TRBJ1-2; possibly TRBD1 for D (6 bases). The sequencing here drew on peripheral blood, taken on day 0 of AZD1222 vaccination. The source of this sequence is an adult in good health. The CDR3 is CASSLDRSRWGGYTF. The CDR3 DNA follows: TGTGCCAGCAGTCTCGACAGGAGCCGTTGGGGAGGCTACACCTTC.